This T cell receptor beta chain was profiled in a study of cytomegalovirus exposure and HLA in healthy donors. The donors gave bone marrow, and they were healthy. Germline V gives CDR1 SSHAT, CDR2 FNYEAQ (reference sequence). This CDR3 region has 13 residues. About this clone: At one end the junction does not follow the germline gene, possibly because of a read error.

60 Vbeta and 13 Jbeta primers were used in PCR. Here immunoSEQ multiplex PCR was the method, and the copy in TCRdb shows in-frame clones only, minus some. The table records fewer than 200,000 clones, about four fifths of them present only once. The chain joins TRBV7-7 to TRBJ2-3, with D possibly matching TRBD2 (6 bases). The sequence was obtained from a woman aged 18-29 years in good health and CMV-seronegative. The specimen sequenced was PBMCs. The CDR3 DNA sequence: TGTGCTAGCAGCCCCGGGAGTTCAGATACGCAGTATTTT. Encoded protein: CASSPGSSDTQYF.